Shown below are 9 T cell receptor beta chains from a single sample sequenced in a study. TCRdb recomputed calls from the RT-PCR reads with MiXCR, one row per CDR3 protein. The sample lists about 680,000 distinct CDR3 sequences, approximately 14% occurring once. The sequenced sample consisted of memory CD4+ T cells from blood. The receptor source for this set is a female donor in good health, serving as a healthy control.

V is TRBV27 and J is TRBJ1-2; 9 bases align to TRBD1. V dropped 6 bases and J dropped 1; count of bases not matched to a gene: 6. This CDR3 contains 15 residues. Germline V gives CDR1 MNHEY, CDR2 SMNVEV (reference sequence). The chain's CDR3 is CASRPDRGINYGYTF. CDR3 bases: TGTGCCAGCAGGCCGGACAGGGGAATTAACTATGGCTACACCTTC.

The chain is built from TRBV3-1 and TRBJ2-2, with D perhaps TRBD2 (6 bases). Trimming removed 2 bases at V and 6 bases at J, with 10 bases between. This CDR3 has 14 residues. Per the germline V gene, CDR1 is LGHDT and CDR2 is YNNKEL (reference sequence). CDR3 DNA sequence: TGTGCCAGCAGCCAATTGACTAGTTCCGGGGAGCTGTTTTTT. Protein sequence: CASSQLTSSGELFF.

This clonotype was counted a few times. The J gene is TRBJ2-7, the V gene TRBV20-1; TRBD1 agrees at 9 bases. The CDR3 totals 14 residues. Germline V CDR1 and CDR2: DFQATT, SNEGSKA (reference sequence). V lost 6 bases and J lost 2; bases outside the gene matches: 8. The CDR3 loop is CSAETGGFPYEQYF. The CDR3 region has the DNA TGCAGTGCAGAAACAGGGGGCTTCCCCTACGAGCAGTACTTC.

This clonotype was seen a few times. The chain is built from TRBV20-1 and TRBJ1-4; 8 bases align to TRBD1. The germline CDR1 and CDR2 sequences are DFQATT and SNEGSKA (reference sequence). The V gene end was trimmed by 1 base and the J gene end by 5 bases; junction bases not matched to a gene: 6. The CDR3 is 15 residues long. The CDR3 bases are TGCAGTGCTAGAGTCGGGACAGGCTGGAATGAAAAACTGTTTTTT. Translated: CSARVGTGWNEKLFF.

This clonotype was recorded a few times. The chain has TRBV20-1 and TRBJ2-2, with a possible D match to TRBD1 (5 bases). Germline CDR1 DFQATT, CDR2 SNEGSKA (reference sequence). The CDR3 spans 14 residues. V shed 3 bases and J shed 0 bases, with 8 bases lying between them. DNA of the CDR3: TGCAGTGCTAGGGACACTGCGAACACCGGGGAGCTGTTTTTT. It specifies CSARDTANTGELFF.

V gene TRBV10-3 combines with J gene TRBJ1-4; D perhaps matches TRBD1 (6 bases). The length of the CDR3 is 16 residues. CDR1 is ENHRY, CDR2 SYGVKD, per germline. Trimming took 2 bases from V and 4 from J, leaving 14 bases between them. The CDR3 reads CAISEVRGTVNEKLFF. In DNA form, the CDR3 reads TGTGCCATCAGTGAGGTCAGGGGAACAGTTAATGAAAAACTGTTTTTT.

This clonotype has ten or more counts. V gene TRBV29-1 combines with J gene TRBJ2-1; D gene uncertain. Germline V gene sequence: CDR1 SQVTM, CDR2 ANQGSEA. Trimming removed 4 bases at V and 14 bases at J, with 15 bases between. The CDR3 extends over 11 amino acids. For the CDR3, the DNA is TGCAGCGTTGCTCGGCAAAGAGAGGAGTTCTTC. It yields the protein CSVARQREEFF.

This clonotype has ten or more counts. The junction differs from germline at one of its ends, possibly a read error. The V and J genes are TRBV5-1 and TRBJ2-2, with 7 nucleotides matching TRBD1. There are 13 residues in the CDR3. CDR1 and CDR2 (germline): SGHRS, YFSETQ. CDR3 nucleotide sequence: TGTGCCAGCAGACAGGGGAACACCGGGGAGCTGTTTTTT. Translation gives CASRQGNTGELFF.

This rearrangement joins TRBV7-2 to TRBJ2-3, with 7 bases aligning to TRBD2. The CDR3 contains 14 residues. Germline CDR1 is SGHTA and CDR2 is FQGNSA. V gave up 3 bases and J gave up 4 bases; unmatched junction bases: 4. The CDR3 spells CASSFGLDSDTQYF. CDR3 bases: TGTGCCAGCAGCTTCGGACTAGACTCAGATACGCAGTATTTT.